This T cell receptor (delta chain) came from a study of Vδ1+ human thymocytes (dated by TCRdb to 2016 to 2019). Looking at the study overall: mRNA-level TRG and TRD CDR3 repertoires of highly purified Vdelta1+ thymocytes from young children were characterised as a data resource. Validation of the multiplex-based CDR3 amplicon strategy against 5'RACE-based CDR3 amplicon generation methods had been performed previously. The investigation overall reported the following: The authors advised highly purified populations and single-cell validation, since unexpected Vdelta2 sequences could cause misinterpretation of bulk repertoire data. Despite high sort purity, about 19% of thymic TRD sequences were Vdelta2 (and few Vdelta3), unlike peripheral blood Vdelta1+ controls. Many TRG clonotypes were shared between donors (up to roughly 7x10^3), whereas TRD repertoires were essentially private (max roughly 120 shared). No clustering by age or sex was observed, so analyses did not stratify donors by these variables. The thymic TRG and TRD repertoires appeared highly polyclonal, with Gaussian CDR3 length distributions, in contrast to the oligoclonal repertoires of peripheral blood.

Details on this clone: It lacks a known antigen. Its ends do not fully match the called genes, so a read error is possible.

Thymic samples were depleted of alphabeta T cells, then CD3+ TCRVdelta1+ TCRVdelta2- thymocytes were FACS-sorted. A purity of roughly 96% to 99.6% was achieved for sorted Vdelta1+ thymocytes. The thymic specimens were obtained from several paediatric patients who were undergoing corrective cardiac surgery and ranged in age from about 5 days to 17 months. Thymic tissue was dispersed and mononuclear cells isolated on a Histopaque-1077 density gradient. Staining used anti-TCRVdelta1 clone TS8.2, anti-TCRVdelta2 clone B6, anti-CD3 clone HIT3a and anti-TCRalphabeta clone IP26 antibodies. RNA was isolated using the RNeasy mini kit, and reverse transcription was performed with Superscript III. Multiplex PCR was used to generate CDR3 amplicons, with pooled V-gene forward primers and a constant-region reverse primer carrying Illumina adaptor overhangs. After gel purification, the amplicons were indexed with Nextera index primers over approximately 8 extra PCR cycles and then purified using AMPure XP beads. Libraries were sequenced on an Illumina MiSeq with paired-end 250 bp reads, dual indexing and roughly 20% PhiX spike-in. Turning to the authors' computational methods: Read quality was checked with FastQC, and TRG read pairs were merged using ea-utils fastq-join. IMGT/HighV-QUEST was used to annotate sequences, retaining only productive sequences with an unambiguous V-gene assignment, and each clonotype was defined by an identical CDR3 sequence. Downstream analysis used VDJtools 1.1.1, tcR 2.2.3, Treemap and vegan Shannon diversity in R 3.4.4. TCRdb processed the public reads again with the CATT caller, after which rows with matching DNA were combined. The V and J calls come from TCRdb's annotation, not from the publication. This sample has around 26,000 delta-chain clones in its table, and approximately 32% of those were observed once. Approximately 1.4% of the sample goes to the ten largest clones.

For CDR1 and CDR2, the germline V gene lists TSWWSYY and QGS. The CDR3, from cysteine to phenylalanine, totals 16 residues. Only the CDR3 DNA stays, 48 bases, in frame from base 1. This TCR came from a boy younger than two who had congenital heart surgery. The rearranged chain carries TRDV1 and TRDJ1; confidence is insufficient to name the D gene. Sequencing used Vdelta1+ gamma-delta thymocytes from the thymus. Interpreted using the paper, the cell subset or site label stands for: FACS-sorted CD3+ TCRalphabeta- TCRVdelta1+ TCRVdelta2- thymocytes. The CDR3 reads CALGDHSDDSTDKPIF. The DNA sequence follows: TGTGCTCTTGGGGACCACTCCGACGACTCAACCGATAAACCCATCTTT.